This T cell receptor (beta chain) was found in a study of blood T cells in healthy people across ages. General observations from the study: Fewer expanded clones and more diversity marked long-lived versus aged donors. Older age coincided with a roughly linear decline in TCR beta diversity per million T cells.

A sample-barcoded 5' primer and a J-beta primer mix were used in a second PCR of roughly 7 to 11 cycles. TCRdb itself ran the 5' RACE reads through MiXCR, one entry per CDR3 protein. The sample has 1,500,000 or so distinct CDR3 sequences; roughly 43% are singletons. CDR1 and CDR2 (germline): SQVTM, ANQGSEA. The CDR3 loop spans 12 amino acids. After removal of 5 bases from V and 3 bases from J, the junction contained 3 bases not matched to a gene. This clonotype was found many times. Its antigen is still unknown. V and J are TRBV29-1 and TRBJ2-7; TRBD1 agrees at 8 bases. The sequencing sample was made of blood. This receptor was obtained from a woman aged 18-29 years in good health. The CDR3 sequence: CSVRQGFYEQYF. The CDR3 DNA reads as TGCAGCGTTCGACAGGGGTTCTACGAGCAGTACTTC.